This T cell receptor beta chain is from a study of radiation and T cells in renal cell carcinoma. The CDR3 is made up of 14 amino acids. Trimming cost V 5 bases and J 4 bases, with 13 bases left between them. Germline values: CDR1 SGHRS, CDR2 YFSETQ. The repertoire was sequenced with immunoSEQ multiplex PCR; TCRdb's copy has only in-frame clones and lacks some. The sample holds about 10,000 clones, 50% to 60% seen once. As to treatment: treatment-naive control, cytoreductive nephrectomy. V gene TRBV5-1 combines with J gene TRBJ2-1, with a weak D call TRBD2 (5 bases). Sequencing used tumor tissue, obtained from a patient whose treatment was nephrectomy without radiotherapy. The TCR originated in a man aged 35-49 years with renal cell carcinoma. The CDR3 DNA follows: TGCGCCAGCAGGCCTAGCCCCGGATACAATGAGCAGTTCTTC. It specifies CASRPSPGYNEQFF. Together with reference TRBV5-1 and TRBJ2-1, the CDR3 gives the full variable domain: KAGVTQTPRYLIKTRGQQVTLSCSPISGHRSVSWYQQTPGQGLQFLFEYFSETQRNKGNFPGRFSGRQFSNSRSEMNVSTLELGDSALYLCASRPSPGYNEQFFGPGTRLTVL.